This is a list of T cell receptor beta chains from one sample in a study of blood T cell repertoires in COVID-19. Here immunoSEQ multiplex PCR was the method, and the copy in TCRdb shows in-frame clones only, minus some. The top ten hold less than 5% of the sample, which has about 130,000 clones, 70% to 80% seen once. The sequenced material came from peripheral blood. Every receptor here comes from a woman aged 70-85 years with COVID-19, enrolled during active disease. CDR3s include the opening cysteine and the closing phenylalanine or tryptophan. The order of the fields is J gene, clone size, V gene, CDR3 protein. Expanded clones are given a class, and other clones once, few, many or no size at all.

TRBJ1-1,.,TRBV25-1,CASSAARNTEAFF
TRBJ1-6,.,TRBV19,CASKDRVRSYNSPLHF
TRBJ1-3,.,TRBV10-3,CATLPGLSSGNTIYF
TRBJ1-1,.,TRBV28,CASSAQRVVAFF
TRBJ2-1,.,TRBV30,CASHVGTGGYNEQFF
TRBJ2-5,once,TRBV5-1,CASRPGLAWQETQYF
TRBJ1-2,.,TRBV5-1,CASSLGPAQGDGYTF
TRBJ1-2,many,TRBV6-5,CASRDTGGRGYTF
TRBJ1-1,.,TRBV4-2,CASSLTGSNTEAFF
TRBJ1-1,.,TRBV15,CATSRDSPNTEAFF
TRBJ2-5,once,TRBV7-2,CASSLVGQSQETQYF
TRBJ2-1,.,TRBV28,CASSLGGVGNEQFF
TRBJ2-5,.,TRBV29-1,CSGTSGGAGETQYF
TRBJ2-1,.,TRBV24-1,CATSDFRQNNEQFF
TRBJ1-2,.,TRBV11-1,CASSLSDDGENYGYTF
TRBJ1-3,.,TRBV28,CASSSGLLASGNTIYF
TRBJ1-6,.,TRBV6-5,CASRLSGQGVTLHF
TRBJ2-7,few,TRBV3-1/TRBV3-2,CASSQGGQVQYF
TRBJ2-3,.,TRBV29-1,CSVRTASFTDTQYF
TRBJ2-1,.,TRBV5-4,CASSPSTGPYNEQFF
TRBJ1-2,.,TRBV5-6,CASSLAGGPDWGYTF
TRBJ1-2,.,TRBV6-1,CASSEKVGGEGYTF
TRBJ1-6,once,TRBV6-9,CASSPDRIPQVNSPLHF
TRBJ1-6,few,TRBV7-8,CASSLRQGSGSYNSPLHF
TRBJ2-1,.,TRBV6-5,CASSYYTSGGKNEQFF
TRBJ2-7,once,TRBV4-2,CASSQVSLASYEQYF
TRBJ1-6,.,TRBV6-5,CASKDRENSPLHF
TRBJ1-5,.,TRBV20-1,CSASRRTGEGQPQHF
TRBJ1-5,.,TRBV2,CASGAGPDQPQHF
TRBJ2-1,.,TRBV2,CASSEVGGRGNEQFF
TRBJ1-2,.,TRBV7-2,CASSGTFWEGYTF
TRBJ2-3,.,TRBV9,CASSVAPLAGGTDTQYF
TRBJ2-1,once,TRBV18,CASSPTGARGNEQFF
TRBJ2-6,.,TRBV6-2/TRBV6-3,CASSYPGGTNVLTF
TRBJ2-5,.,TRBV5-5,CASSLGEDGETQYF
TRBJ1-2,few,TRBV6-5,CASSYSASGNYGYTF
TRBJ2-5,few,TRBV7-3,CASSETGGETQYF
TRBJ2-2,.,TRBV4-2,CASSQEGSGGELFF
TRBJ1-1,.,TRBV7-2,CASSFEGDTEAFF
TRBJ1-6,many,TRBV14,CASSLRTVGSPLHF
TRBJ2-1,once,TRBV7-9,CASSGTRDRGLNEQFF
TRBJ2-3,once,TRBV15,CATSRSGGANTDTQYF
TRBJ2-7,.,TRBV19,CASRSSGQGASEQYF
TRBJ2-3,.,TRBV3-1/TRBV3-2,CASSRSGTDTQYF
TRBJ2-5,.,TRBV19,CASSIRRSGQRGETQYF
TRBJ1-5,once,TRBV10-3,CAISESPGTLDQPQHF